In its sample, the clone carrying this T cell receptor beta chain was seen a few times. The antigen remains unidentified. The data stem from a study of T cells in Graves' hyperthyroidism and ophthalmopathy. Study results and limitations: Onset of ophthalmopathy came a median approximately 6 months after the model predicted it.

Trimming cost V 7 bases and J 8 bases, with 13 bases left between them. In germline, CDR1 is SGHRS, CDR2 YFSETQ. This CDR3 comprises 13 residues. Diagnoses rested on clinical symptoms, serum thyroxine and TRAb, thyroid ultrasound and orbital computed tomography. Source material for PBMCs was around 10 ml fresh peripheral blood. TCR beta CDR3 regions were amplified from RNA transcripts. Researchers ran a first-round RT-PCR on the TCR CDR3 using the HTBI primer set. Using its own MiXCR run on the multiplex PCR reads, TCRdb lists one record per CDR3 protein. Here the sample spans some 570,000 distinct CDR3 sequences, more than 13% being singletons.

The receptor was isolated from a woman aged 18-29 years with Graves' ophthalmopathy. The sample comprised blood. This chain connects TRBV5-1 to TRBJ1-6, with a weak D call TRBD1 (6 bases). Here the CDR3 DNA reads TGCGCCAGCCGGGACATAGAGTATTCACCCCTCCACTTT. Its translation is CASRDIEYSPLHF.